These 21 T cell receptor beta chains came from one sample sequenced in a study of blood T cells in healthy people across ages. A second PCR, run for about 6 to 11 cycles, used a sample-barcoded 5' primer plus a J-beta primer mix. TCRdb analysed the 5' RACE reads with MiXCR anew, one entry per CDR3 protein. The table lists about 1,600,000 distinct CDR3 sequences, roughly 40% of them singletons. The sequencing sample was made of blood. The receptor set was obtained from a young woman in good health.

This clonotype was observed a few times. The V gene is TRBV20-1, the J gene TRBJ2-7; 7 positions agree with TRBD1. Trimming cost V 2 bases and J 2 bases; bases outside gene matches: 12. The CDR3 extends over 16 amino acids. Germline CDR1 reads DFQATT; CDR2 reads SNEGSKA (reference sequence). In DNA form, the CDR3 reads TGCAGTGCTAGACCTTCACAGGGGCCATATACCTACGAGCAGTACTTC. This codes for CSARPSQGPYTYEQYF.

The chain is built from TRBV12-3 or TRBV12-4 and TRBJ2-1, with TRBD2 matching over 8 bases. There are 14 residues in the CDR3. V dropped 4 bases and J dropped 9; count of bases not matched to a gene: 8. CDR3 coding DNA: TGTGCCAGCAGTTCCTCGGGCGGGAGGCTTGAGCAGTTCTTC. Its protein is CASSSSGGRLEQFF.

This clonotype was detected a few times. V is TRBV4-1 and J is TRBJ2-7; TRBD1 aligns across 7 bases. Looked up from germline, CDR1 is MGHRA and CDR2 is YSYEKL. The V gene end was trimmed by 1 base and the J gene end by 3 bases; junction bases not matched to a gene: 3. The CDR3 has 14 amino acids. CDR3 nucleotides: TGCGCCAGCAGCCAAGGGACAGGTTTCTACGAGCAGTACTTC. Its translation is CASSQGTGFYEQYF.

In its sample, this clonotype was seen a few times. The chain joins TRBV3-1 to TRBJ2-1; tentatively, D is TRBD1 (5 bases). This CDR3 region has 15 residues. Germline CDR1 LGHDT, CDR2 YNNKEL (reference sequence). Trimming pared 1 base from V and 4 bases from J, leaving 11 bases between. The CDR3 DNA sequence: TGTGCCAGCAGCCAAGGGAGACAGATTTACAATGAGCAGTTCTTC. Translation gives CASSQGRQIYNEQFF.

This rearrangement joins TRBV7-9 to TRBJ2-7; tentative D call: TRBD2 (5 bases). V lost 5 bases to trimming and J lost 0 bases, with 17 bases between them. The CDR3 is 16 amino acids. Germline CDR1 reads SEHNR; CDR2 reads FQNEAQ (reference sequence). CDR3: CASSPSVGENSYEQYF. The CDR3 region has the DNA TGTGCCAGCAGCCCGAGCGTCGGGGAGAACTCCTACGAGCAGTACTTC.

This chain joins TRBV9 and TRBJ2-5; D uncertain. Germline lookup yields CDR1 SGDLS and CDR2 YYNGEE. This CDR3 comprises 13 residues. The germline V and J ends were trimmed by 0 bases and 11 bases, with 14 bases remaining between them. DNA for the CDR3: TGTGCCAGCAGCGTAGACGGAGTCTACGGGCAGTACTTC. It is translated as CASSVDGVYGQYF.

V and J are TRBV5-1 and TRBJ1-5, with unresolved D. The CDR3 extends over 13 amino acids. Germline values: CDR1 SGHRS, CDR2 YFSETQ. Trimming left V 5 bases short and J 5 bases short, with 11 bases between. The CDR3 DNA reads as TGCGCCAGCAGTTCCGACTGGGATCAGCCCCAGCATTTT. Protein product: CASSSDWDQPQHF.

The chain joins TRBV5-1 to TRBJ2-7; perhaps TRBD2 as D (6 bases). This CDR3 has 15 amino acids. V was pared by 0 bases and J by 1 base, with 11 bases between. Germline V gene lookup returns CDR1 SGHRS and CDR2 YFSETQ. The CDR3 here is CASSLAGERSYEQYF. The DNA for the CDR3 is TGCGCCAGCAGCTTGGCGGGGGAGAGATCCTACGAGCAGTACTTC.

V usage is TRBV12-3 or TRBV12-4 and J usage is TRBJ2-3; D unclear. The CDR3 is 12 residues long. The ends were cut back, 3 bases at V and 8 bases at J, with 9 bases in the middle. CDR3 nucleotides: TGTGCCAGCAGTTTCGGTCTAGGTACGCAGTATTTT. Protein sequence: CASSFGLGTQYF.

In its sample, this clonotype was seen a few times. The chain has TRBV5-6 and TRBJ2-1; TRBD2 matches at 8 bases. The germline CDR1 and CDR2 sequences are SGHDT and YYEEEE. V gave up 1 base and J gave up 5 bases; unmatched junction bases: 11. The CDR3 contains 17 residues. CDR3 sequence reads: CASSLFAGGAKNNEQFF. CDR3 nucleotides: TGTGCCAGCAGCTTGTTCGCCGGGGGGGCCAAGAACAATGAGCAGTTCTTC.

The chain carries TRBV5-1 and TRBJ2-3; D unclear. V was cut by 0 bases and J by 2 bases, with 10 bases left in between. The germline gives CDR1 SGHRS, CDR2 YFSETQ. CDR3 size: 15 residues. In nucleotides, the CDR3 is TGCGCCAGCAGCTTGGCGGTACAGACCACAGATACGCAGTATTTT. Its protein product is CASSLAVQTTDTQYF.

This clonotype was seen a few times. CDR3 sequence: CSAHNLGGGYTF. The CDR3 DNA is TGCAGTGCCCACAACCTCGGGGGAGGCTACACCTTC. This sequence joins TRBV20-1 and TRBJ1-2; maybe TRBD1 (5 bases). The V gene lost 6 bases and the J gene lost 8 bases, with 16 bases spanning the gap. The V gene's germline CDR1 is DFQATT and CDR2 SNEGSKA (reference sequence). This CDR3 is 12 amino acids long.

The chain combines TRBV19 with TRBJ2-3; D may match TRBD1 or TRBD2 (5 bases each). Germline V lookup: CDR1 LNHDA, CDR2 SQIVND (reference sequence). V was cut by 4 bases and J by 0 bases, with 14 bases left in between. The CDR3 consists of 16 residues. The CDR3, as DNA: TGTGCCAGTAGTACGGGACGGCAGCCCAGCACAGATACGCAGTATTTT. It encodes CASSTGRQPSTDTQYF.

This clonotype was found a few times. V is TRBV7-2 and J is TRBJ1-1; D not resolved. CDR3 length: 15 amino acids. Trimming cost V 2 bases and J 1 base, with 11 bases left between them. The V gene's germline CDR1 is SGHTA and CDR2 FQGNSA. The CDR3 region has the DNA TGTGCCAGCAGCTTACAACTTACTGGGAACACTGAAGCTTTCTTT. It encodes CASSLQLTGNTEAFF.

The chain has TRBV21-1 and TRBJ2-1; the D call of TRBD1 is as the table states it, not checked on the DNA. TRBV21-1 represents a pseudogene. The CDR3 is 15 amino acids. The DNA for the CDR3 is TGTGCCAGCAGCATCCGCCCGAGGGAGTACAATGAGCAGTTCTTC. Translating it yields CASSIRPREYNEQFF.

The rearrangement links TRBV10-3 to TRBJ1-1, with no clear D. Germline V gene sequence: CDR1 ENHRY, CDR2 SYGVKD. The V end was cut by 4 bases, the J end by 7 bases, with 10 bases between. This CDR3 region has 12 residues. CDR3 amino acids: CAISARDGEAFF. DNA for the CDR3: TGTGCCATCAGTGCCCGCGACGGTGAAGCTTTCTTT.

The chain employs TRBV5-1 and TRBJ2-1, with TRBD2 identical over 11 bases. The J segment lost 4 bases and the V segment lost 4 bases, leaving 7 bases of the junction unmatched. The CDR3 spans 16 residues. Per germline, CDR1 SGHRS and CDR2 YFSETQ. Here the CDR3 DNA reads TGCGCCAGCAGCCGAATGGGGACTAGCGGTTACAATGAGCAGTTCTTC. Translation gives CASSRMGTSGYNEQFF.

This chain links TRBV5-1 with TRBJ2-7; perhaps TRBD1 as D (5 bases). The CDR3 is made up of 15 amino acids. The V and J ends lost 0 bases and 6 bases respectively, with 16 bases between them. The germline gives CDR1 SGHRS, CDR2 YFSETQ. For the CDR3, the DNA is TGCGCCAGCAGCTTGGACGTGGGGCAGGGTGGCGAGCAGTACTTC. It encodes CASSLDVGQGGEQYF. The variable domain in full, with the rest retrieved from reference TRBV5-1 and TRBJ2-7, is KAGVTQTPRYLIKTRGQQVTLSCSPISGHRSVSWYQQTPGQGLQFLFEYFSETQRNKGNFPGRFSGRQFSNSRSEMNVSTLELGDSALYLCASSLDVGQGGEQYFGPGTRLTVT.

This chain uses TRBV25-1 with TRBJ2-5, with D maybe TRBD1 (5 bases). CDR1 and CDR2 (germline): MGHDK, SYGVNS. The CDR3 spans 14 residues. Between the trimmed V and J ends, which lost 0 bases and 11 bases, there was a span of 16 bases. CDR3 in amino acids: CASSEYFGHGEQYF. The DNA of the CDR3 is TGTGCCAGCAGTGAATACTTCGGACACGGTGAGCAGTACTTC. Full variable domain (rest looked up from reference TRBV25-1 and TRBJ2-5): EADIYQTPRYLVIGTGKKITLECSQTMGHDKMYWYQQDPGMELHLIHYSYGVNSTEKGDLSSESTVSRIRTEHFPLTLESARPSHTSQYLCASSEYFGHGEQYFGPGTRLLVL.

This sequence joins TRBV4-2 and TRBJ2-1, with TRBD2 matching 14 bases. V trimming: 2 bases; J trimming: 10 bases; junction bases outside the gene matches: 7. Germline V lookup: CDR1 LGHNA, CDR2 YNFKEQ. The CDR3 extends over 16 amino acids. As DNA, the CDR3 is TGTGCCAGCAGCCAAATGACTAGCGGGGGGGCCGGGGAGCAGTTCTTC. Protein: CASSQMTSGGAGEQFF.

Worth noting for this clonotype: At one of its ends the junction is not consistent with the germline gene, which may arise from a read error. The CDR3, as DNA: TGCAGTACTAGAGATAGGGGACTGGGCACGACGAACACTGAAGCTTTCTTT. It specifies CSTRDRGLGTTNTEAFF. The rearrangement joins TRBV20-1 to TRBJ1-1; the D gene is possibly TRBD1 (5 bases). Germline CDR1 DFQATT, CDR2 SNEGSKA (reference sequence). This CDR3 is 17 amino acids long.